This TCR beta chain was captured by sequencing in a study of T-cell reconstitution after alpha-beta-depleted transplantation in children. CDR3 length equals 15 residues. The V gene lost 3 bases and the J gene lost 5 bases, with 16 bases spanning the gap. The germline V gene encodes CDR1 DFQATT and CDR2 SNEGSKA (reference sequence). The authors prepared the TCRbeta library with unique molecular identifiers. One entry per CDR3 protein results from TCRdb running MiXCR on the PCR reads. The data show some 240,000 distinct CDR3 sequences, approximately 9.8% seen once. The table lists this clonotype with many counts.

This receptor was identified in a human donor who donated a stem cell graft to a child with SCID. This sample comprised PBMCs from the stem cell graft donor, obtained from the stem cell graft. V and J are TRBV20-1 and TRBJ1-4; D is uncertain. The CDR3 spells CSASSSGTINEKLFF. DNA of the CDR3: TGCAGTGCTAGTTCCTCCGGCACGATAAATGAAAAACTGTTTTTT.